Each of the 16 T cell receptor beta chains below was sequenced from the same sample in a study of blood T cell repertoires in COVID-19. Using immunoSEQ multiplex PCR, the repertoire was profiled, and TCRdb retains in-frame clones only, with some absent. Of under 100,000 clones in the sample, over 80% are singletons; the top ten hold under 7.5%. Source material: peripheral blood. These receptors originate from a woman aged 60-75 years with active COVID-19.

V is TRBV4-2 and J is TRBJ1-6; D perhaps matches TRBD1 (5 bases). Trimming took 0 bases from V and 6 from J, leaving 12 bases between them. The CDR3 runs to 16 residues. In germline, CDR1 is LGHNA, CDR2 YNFKEQ. CDR3 region: CASSQDSIQANSPLHF. The CDR3 DNA reads as TGTGCCAGCAGCCAAGATAGTATACAGGCTAATTCACCCCTCCACTTT.

This chain connects TRBV15 to TRBJ1-4, with a possible D match to TRBD1 (5 bases). V lost 0 bases to trimming and J lost 6 bases, with 11 bases between them. The CDR3 consists of 15 residues. The germline CDR1 and CDR2 sequences are LNHNV and YYDKDF (reference sequence). As DNA, the CDR3 is TGTGCCACCAGCAGAGATGACCAAGGGGATGAAAAACTGTTTTTT. Translating it yields CATSRDDQGDEKLFF.

The CDR3: CASKVRADSYEQYF. The DNA of the CDR3 is TGCGCCAGCAAAGTGAGGGCGGACTCCTACGAGCAGTACTTC. The rearrangement joins TRBV5-1 to TRBJ2-7; TRBD2 might be the D (5 bases). V was shortened by 6 bases and J by 0 bases, with 13 bases between the two germline ends. This CDR3 is 14 amino acids long. Germline values: CDR1 SGHRS, CDR2 YFSETQ.

The rearrangement links TRBV11-2 to TRBJ1-2, with 8 bases identical to TRBD1. Germline CDR1 SGHAT, CDR2 FQNNGV. The CDR3 consists of 14 residues. V was clipped by 2 bases and J by 3 bases; unmatched bases: 2. This chain's CDR3 is CASSLSGGDYGYTF. In nucleotides, the CDR3 is TGTGCCAGCAGCTTATCAGGGGGCGACTATGGCTACACCTTC.

The chain recombines TRBV18 with TRBJ2-5; weak D call: TRBD2 (5 bases). The CDR3 is 15 amino acids. Trimming took 3 bases from V and 0 from J, leaving 11 bases between them. Germline loops: CDR1 KGHSH, CDR2 LQKENI. Here the CDR3 reads CASSPAGGNQETQYF. The CDR3 nucleotides are TGTGCCAGCTCACCCGCGGGTGGGAACCAAGAGACCCAGTACTTC.

V and J are TRBV6-5 and TRBJ1-2, with 9 bases lining up with TRBD1. After removal of 0 bases from V and 5 bases from J, the junction contained 4 bases not matched to a gene. The CDR3 covers 15 residues. Germline lookup yields CDR1 MNHEY and CDR2 SVGAGI. Here the CDR3 reads CASSYSRQGEYGYTF. The CDR3 DNA sequence: TGTGCCAGCAGTTACTCGAGACAGGGGGAGTATGGCTACACCTTC.

V usage is TRBV30 and J usage is TRBJ1-1, with D uncertain. The length of the CDR3 is 17 residues. Germline values: CDR1 GTSNPN, CDR2 SVGIG (reference sequence). Trimming pared 2 bases from V and 3 bases from J, leaving 22 bases between. In nucleotides, the CDR3 is TGTGCCTGGAGTTCCACGGAGGCCGAGATAGGGTACACTGAAGCTTTCTTT. Protein: CAWSSTEAEIGYTEAFF. Together with reference TRBV30 and TRBJ1-1, the CDR3 gives the full variable domain: SQTIHQWPATLVQPVGSPLSLECTVEGTSNPNLYWYRQAAGRGLQLLFYSVGIGQISSEVPQNLSASRPQDRQFILSSKKLLLSDSGFYLCAWSSTEAEIGYTEAFFGQGTRLTVV.

The rearrangement joins TRBV28 to TRBJ2-3; a weak D match, TRBD1 (5 bases). V lost 7 bases, J lost 4 bases, and 15 bases lay in between. The germline gives CDR1 MDHEN, CDR2 SYDVKM. The CDR3 runs 14 residues. CDR3 sequence: CASKSPVGPDTQYF. The DNA for the CDR3 is TGTGCCAGCAAATCCCCTGTGGGGCCAGATACGCAGTATTTT.

J is TRBJ2-6 and V is TRBV6-2 or TRBV6-3; D not resolved. The germline gives CDR1 MNHEY, CDR2 SVGEGT. Trimming left V 3 bases short and J 0 bases short, with 9 bases between. The CDR3 is 16 amino acids. The CDR3 here is CASSYSVPSGANVLTF. DNA of the CDR3: TGTGCCAGCAGTTATAGTGTCCCCTCTGGGGCCAACGTCCTGACTTTC.

The chain couples TRBV5-4 to TRBJ2-1, with TRBD2 matching over 8 bases. The germline V gene encodes CDR1 SGHNT and CDR2 YYREEE (reference sequence). CDR3 length equals 15 residues. The V gene end was trimmed by 4 bases and the J gene end by 2 bases; junction bases not matched to a gene: 5. CDR3 bases: TGTGCCAGCAGCATCACTAGCGGAACCTACAATGAGCAGTTCTTC. This gives the protein CASSITSGTYNEQFF.

This chain links TRBV13 with TRBJ1-6; TRBD1 aligns across 7 bases. In germline, CDR1 is PRHDT, CDR2 FYEKMQ (reference sequence). This CDR3 contains 12 residues. Trimming at V came to 5 bases and at J to 9 bases, leaving 1 base not matched to a gene. CDR3 amino acids: CASSRQGSPLHF. The CDR3 DNA sequence: TGTGCCAGCAGCCGACAGGGTTCACCCCTCCACTTT.

The J gene is TRBJ2-2, the V gene TRBV3-1 (or the pseudogene TRBV3-2); D unclear. CDR1 and CDR2 from the germline V gene are LGHDT and YNNKEL (reference sequence). This CDR3 is built from 14 residues. Trimming took 1 base from V and 3 from J, leaving 6 bases between them. Here the CDR3 DNA reads TGTGCCAGCAGCCAAGTATCTTACACCGGGGAGCTGTTTTTT. Encoded protein: CASSQVSYTGELFF.

This sequence joins TRBV7-2 and TRBJ1-5; maybe TRBD1 (5 bases). Between the trimmed V and J ends, which lost 0 bases and 4 bases, there was a span of 7 bases. CDR1 is SGHTA and CDR2 is FQGNSA in the germline V gene. The CDR3 loop spans 14 amino acids. The DNA of the CDR3 is TGTGCCAGCAGCTTAGCAGGGGTAAATCAGCCCCAGCATTTT. Encoded protein: CASSLAGVNQPQHF.

This chain uses TRBV29-1 with TRBJ2-7, with TRBD1 identical over 11 bases. The trim removed 0 bases at V and 1 base at J, leaving 2 bases unmatched. Germline V gene data show CDR1 as SQVTM and CDR2 as ANQGSEA. The CDR3 length is 15 residues. The CDR3 sequence is CSVEEGQGGSYEQYF. CDR3 DNA sequence: TGCAGCGTTGAAGAGGGACAGGGGGGATCCTACGAGCAGTACTTC.

The V gene is TRBV30, the J gene TRBJ1-4; D is perhaps TRBD1 (6 bases). Germline V gene lookup returns CDR1 GTSNPN and CDR2 SVGIG (reference sequence). Trimming left V 1 base short and J 4 bases short, with 13 bases between. The CDR3 has 15 amino acids. CDR3 bases: TGTGCCTGGAGTGGCTCCGGGACAAATAATGAAAAACTGTTTTTT. Residues: CAWSGSGTNNEKLFF.

The V gene is TRBV5-1, the J gene TRBJ2-1, with TRBD2 as a possible D gene (5 bases). The CDR3 length is 14 residues. V was cut by 6 bases and J by 6 bases, with 16 bases left in between. CDR1 is SGHRS, CDR2 YFSETQ, per germline. In DNA, the CDR3 is TGCGCCAGCACCAATAACGTAGCGACCAATGAGCAGTTCTTC. Translating gives CASTNNVATNEQFF.